The rows below give T cell receptor beta chains drawn from one sample of a study of metastatic and nonmetastatic thyroid tumors. TCRdb reanalyzed the PCR reads with MiXCR. The table has under 7,000 clones, 30% to 45% seen once; the top ten hold roughly 32%. The sequencing sample was made of adjacent normal tissue. The receptors were sampled from a female donor with papillary thyroid cancer or a benign thyroid nodule (not recorded which). Some clones in this sample may be carry-over from other donors' samples. The CDR3 runs from the conserved cysteine through the conserved F or W. Each record gives: V gene, clone size, D gene, J gene, CDR3 protein, CDR3 DNA. The D gene is left open where the match is weak. Some rows have no size entry. The others give once, few or many, or a class for an expanded clone.

TRBV10-3,few,TRBD1,TRBJ1-1,CAISDSEQGALNTEAFF,TGTGCCATCAGTGACTCAGAACAGGGGGCCTTGAACACTGAAGCTTTCTTT
TRBV5-1,NA,NA,TRBJ1-2,CASISGGHGYTF,TGCGCCAGCATCTCGGGGGGCCATGGCTACACCTTC
TRBV7-6,NA,NA,TRBJ1-2,CASSLYENYGYTF,TGTGCCAGCAGCCTGTACGAGAACTATGGCTACACCTTC
TRBV28,NA,NA,TRBJ2-1,CASSRGGQYNEQFF,TGTGCCAGCAGCCGTGGAGGGCAGTACAATGAGCAGTTCTTC
TRBV7-2,NA,NA,TRBJ1-3,CASSTGLPPDTIYF,TGTGCCAGCAGCACGGGACTGCCTCCAGACACCATATATTTT
TRBV7-3,NA,TRBD2,TRBJ2-1,CASSPGLGYNEQFF,TGTGCCAGCAGCCCGGGACTAGGTTACAATGAGCAGTTCTTC
TRBV11-2,NA,NA,TRBJ2-5,CASSLVAGTETQYF,TGTGCCAGCAGCTTAGTGGCGGGAACAGAGACCCAGTACTTC
TRBV7-9,few,TRBD2,TRBJ2-7,CASSSSGGTRYEQYF,TGTGCCAGCAGCTCTAGCGGGGGAACTAGGTACGAGCAGTACTTC
TRBV11-1,few,NA,TRBJ1-2,CASSLAPHYGYTF,TGTGCCAGCAGCTTAGCCCCCCACTATGGCTACACCTTC
TRBV20-1,few,TRBD1,TRBJ1-2,CSAIPSGGWGYTF,TGCAGTGCCATCCCGTCAGGGGGTTGGGGCTACACCTTC
TRBV2,NA,TRBD1,TRBJ1-5,CASSEQGGQPQHF,TGTGCCAGCAGCGAACAGGGGGGTCAGCCCCAGCATTTT
TRBV19,NA,TRBD2,TRBJ2-7,CARPSSGSIPYEQYF,TGTGCCAGACCCTCCAGCGGGAGTATCCCCTACGAGCAGTACTTC
TRBV24-1,NA,TRBD2,TRBJ2-1,CATSALLAGERSYNEQFF,TGTGCCACCAGTGCTTTACTAGCGGGAGAAAGATCCTACAATGAGCAGTTCTTC
TRBV6-1,few,NA,TRBJ1-5,CASTNTAGANQPQHF,TGTGCCAGCACCAATACGGCAGGGGCAAATCAGCCCCAGCATTTT
TRBV2,few,NA,TRBJ2-3,CASSSVTDTQYF,TGTGCCAGCAGCTCAGTGACAGATACGCAGTATTTT
TRBV7-8,NA,NA,TRBJ1-3,CASVQGSSGNTIYF,TGTGCCAGCGTCCAGGGATCCAGTGGAAACACCATATATTTT
TRBV28,large,TRBD1,TRBJ2-4,CASSQPDRVDIQYF,TGTGCCAGCAGTCAGCCAGACAGGGTCGACATTCAGTACTTC
TRBV7-2,NA,NA,TRBJ2-1,CASSLGTFNEQFF,TGTGCCAGCAGCTTAGGGACTTTTAATGAGCAGTTCTTC
TRBV5-6,NA,TRBD2,TRBJ2-7,CASSLTPGTSGSRQYF,TGTGCCAGCAGCTTGACCCCCGGGACTAGCGGGAGTAGGCAGTACTTC
TRBV29-1,NA,NA,TRBJ1-3,CSVEGWSGNTIYF,TGCAGCGTTGAAGGGTGGTCTGGAAACACCATATATTTT
TRBV27,NA,NA,TRBJ1-3,CASSLQQVPRAIYF,TGTGCCAGCAGTTTACAGCAGGTTCCCCGGGCCATATATTTT
TRBV11-1,NA,TRBD2,TRBJ2-7,CASSLGLAVTYEQYF,TGTGCCAGCAGCTTAGGACTAGCGGTTACCTACGAGCAGTACTTC
TRBV7-2,NA,TRBD2,TRBJ2-1,CASSRTSGEYNEQFF,TGTGCCAGCAGCCGGACTAGCGGGGAGTACAATGAGCAGTTCTTC
TRBV13,NA,TRBD2,TRBJ2-1,CASSLGTSGTYNEQFF,TGTGCCAGCAGCTTAGGGACTAGCGGCACTTACAATGAGCAGTTCTTC
TRBV6-5,NA,TRBD2,TRBJ2-5,CASRSTSGSWSQYF,TGTGCCAGCAGATCTACTAGCGGTTCATGGTCCCAGTACTTC
TRBV20-1,few,NA,TRBJ1-2,CSARAEGRNYGYTF,TGCAGTGCTAGAGCTGAGGGGCGCAACTATGGCTACACCTTC
TRBV6-1,many,TRBD1,TRBJ2-5,CASMGQGNKETQYF,TGTGCCAGCATGGGACAGGGTAACAAAGAGACCCAGTACTTC
TRBV28,NA,TRBD1,TRBJ1-1,CASNSIRQGVYSTEAFF,TGTGCCAGCAACAGCATCCGACAGGGGGTGTATAGCACTGAAGCTTTCTTT
TRBV19,few,TRBD2,TRBJ2-1,CASRTLAGEHNEQFF,TGTGCCAGTAGGACACTAGCGGGGGAACACAATGAGCAGTTCTTC
TRBV6-1,few,TRBD2,TRBJ2-2,CASSLRTSGTGELFF,TGTGCCAGCAGTTTAAGGACTAGCGGCACCGGGGAGCTGTTTTTT
TRBV20-1,few,TRBD1,TRBJ2-7,CSAGGSGTGPYEQYF,TGCAGTGCTGGGGGATCGGGGACAGGACCTTACGAGCAGTACTTC
TRBV4-2,NA,TRBD1,TRBJ2-3,CASSPMDRPSTDTQYF,TGTGCCAGCAGCCCCATGGACAGGCCTAGCACAGATACGCAGTATTTT
TRBV20-1,many,TRBD2,TRBJ2-7,CSADMTSGSEQYF,TGCAGTGCTGACATGACTAGCGGGAGCGAGCAGTACTTC
TRBV20-1,large,NA,TRBJ2-1,CSAIWDVWHNEQFF,TGCAGTGCTATTTGGGACGTCTGGCACAATGAGCAGTTCTTC
TRBV3-1,few,NA,TRBJ2-7,CASSSGLVGEQYF,TGTGCCAGCAGCTCAGGGTTAGTTGGTGAGCAGTACTTC
TRBV28,few,NA,TRBJ2-1,CASSTINNEQFF,TGTGCCAGCAGTACAATCAACAATGAGCAGTTCTTC
TRBV27,few,NA,TRBJ1-5,CASNRDASNQPQHF,TGTGCCAGCAACCGGGACGCTAGCAATCAGCCCCAGCATTTT